One T cell receptor beta chain is described in this entry. Antigen specificity is unknown. An approximately 120-subject validation cohort, separate from the approximately 610-subject first cohort, supplied the donors. The source of the sample is a study of cytomegalovirus exposure and HLA in healthy donors. Study results and limitations: Reports showed the classifier diagnosing cytomegalovirus status with high specificity and sensitivity. According to a later analysis, TCR clusters from the first cohort tended to co-occur in the roughly 120 validation repertoires. In vitro testing confirmed three CMV-associated chains as specific for CMV antigens.

This CDR3 spans 14 amino acids. With 1 base clipped from V and 5 bases from J, the junction kept 4 bases outside the gene matches. Germline V gene sequence: CDR1 MNHNS, CDR2 SASEGT. Repertoires were generated with immunoSEQ multiplex PCR, while TCRdb's copy carries only in-frame clones and drops some. The data hold over 150,000 clones, with 90% to 97% observed a single time. The V and J genes are TRBV6-1 and TRBJ2-7; 8 bases agree with TRBD1. The TCR originated in a woman aged 18-29 years in good health and CMV-seronegative. Sequenced: PBMCs. The CDR3 sequence is CASSEGTGYHEQYF. CDR3 DNA: TGTGCCAGCAGTGAAGGGACAGGGTACCACGAGCAGTACTTC.